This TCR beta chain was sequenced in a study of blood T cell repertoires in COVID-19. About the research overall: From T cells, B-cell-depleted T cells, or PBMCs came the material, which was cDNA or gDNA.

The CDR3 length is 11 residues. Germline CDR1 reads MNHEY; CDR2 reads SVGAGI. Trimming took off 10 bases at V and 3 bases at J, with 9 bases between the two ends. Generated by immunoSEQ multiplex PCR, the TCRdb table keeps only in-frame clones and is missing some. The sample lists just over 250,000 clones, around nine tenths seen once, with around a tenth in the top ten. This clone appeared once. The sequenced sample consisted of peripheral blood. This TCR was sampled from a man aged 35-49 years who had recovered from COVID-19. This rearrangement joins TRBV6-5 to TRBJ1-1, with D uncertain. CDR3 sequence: CATNRDTEAFF. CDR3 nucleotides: TGTGCCACAAACCGGGACACTGAAGCTTTCTTT.